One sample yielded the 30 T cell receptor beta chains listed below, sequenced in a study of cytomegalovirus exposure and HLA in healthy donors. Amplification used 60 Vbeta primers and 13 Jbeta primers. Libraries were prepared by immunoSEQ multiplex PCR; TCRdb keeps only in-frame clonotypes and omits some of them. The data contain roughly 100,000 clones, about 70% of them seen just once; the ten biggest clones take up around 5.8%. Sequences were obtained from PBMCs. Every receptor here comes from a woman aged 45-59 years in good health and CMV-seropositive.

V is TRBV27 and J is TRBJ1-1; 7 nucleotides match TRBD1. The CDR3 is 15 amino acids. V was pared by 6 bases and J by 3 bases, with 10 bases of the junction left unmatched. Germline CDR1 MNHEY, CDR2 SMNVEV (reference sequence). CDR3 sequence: CASSAQGVGYTEAFF. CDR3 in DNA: TGTGCCAGCAGCGCCCAGGGGGTTGGGTACACTGAAGCTTTCTTT.

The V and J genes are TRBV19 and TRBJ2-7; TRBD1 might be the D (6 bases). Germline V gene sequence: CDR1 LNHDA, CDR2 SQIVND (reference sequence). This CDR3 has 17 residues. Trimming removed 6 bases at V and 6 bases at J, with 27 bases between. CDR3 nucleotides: TGTGCCAGTAGCCCCTTCGCCTCCGGGACAAGGGGCTCCGAGCAGTACTTC. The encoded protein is CASSPFASGTRGSEQYF.

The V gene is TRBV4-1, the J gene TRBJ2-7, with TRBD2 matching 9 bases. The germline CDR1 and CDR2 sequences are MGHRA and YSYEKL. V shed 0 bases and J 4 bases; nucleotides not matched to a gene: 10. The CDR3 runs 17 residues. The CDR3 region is CASSQDFIASGVYEQYF. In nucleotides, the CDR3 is TGCGCCAGCAGCCAAGATTTTATAGCTAGCGGGGTTTACGAGCAGTACTTC.

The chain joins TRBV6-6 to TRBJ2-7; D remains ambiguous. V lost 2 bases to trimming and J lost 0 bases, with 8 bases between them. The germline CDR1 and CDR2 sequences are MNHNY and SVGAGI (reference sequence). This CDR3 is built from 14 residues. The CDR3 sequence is CASSYTASSYEQYF. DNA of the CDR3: TGTGCCAGCAGTTACACAGCCTCCTCCTACGAGCAGTACTTC.

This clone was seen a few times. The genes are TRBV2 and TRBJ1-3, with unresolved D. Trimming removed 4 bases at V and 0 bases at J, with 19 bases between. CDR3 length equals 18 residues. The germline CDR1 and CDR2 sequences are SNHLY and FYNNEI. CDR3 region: CASSGGGFLVDSGNTIYF. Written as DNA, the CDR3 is TGTGCCAGCAGTGGAGGCGGATTCTTGGTTGACTCTGGAAACACCATATATTTT.

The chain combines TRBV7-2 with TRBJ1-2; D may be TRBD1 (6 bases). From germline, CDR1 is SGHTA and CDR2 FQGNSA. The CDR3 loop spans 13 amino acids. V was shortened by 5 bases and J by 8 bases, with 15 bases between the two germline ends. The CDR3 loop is CASSLRERGGYTF. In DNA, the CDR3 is TGTGCCAGCAGCCTACGGGAAAGGGGGGGCTACACCTTC.

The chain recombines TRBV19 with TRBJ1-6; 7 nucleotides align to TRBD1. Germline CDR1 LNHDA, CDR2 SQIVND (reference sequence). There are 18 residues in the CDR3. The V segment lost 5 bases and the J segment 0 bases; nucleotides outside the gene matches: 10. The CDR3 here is CASSYHSGQSSYNSPLHF. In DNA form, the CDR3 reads TGTGCCAGTAGTTACCATTCGGGACAGAGCTCCTATAATTCACCCCTCCACTTT.

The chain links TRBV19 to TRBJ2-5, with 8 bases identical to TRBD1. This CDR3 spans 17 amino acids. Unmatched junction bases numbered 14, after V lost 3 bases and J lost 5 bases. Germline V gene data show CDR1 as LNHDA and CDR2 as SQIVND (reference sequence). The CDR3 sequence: CASSIRSGQGVGETQYF. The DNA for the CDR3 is TGTGCCAGTAGTATCCGGTCCGGACAGGGAGTGGGTGAGACCCAGTACTTC.

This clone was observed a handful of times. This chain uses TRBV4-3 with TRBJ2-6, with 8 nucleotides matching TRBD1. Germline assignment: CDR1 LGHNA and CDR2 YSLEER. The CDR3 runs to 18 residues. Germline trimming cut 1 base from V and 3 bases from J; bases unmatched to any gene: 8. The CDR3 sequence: CASSQVHQGAFGANVLTF. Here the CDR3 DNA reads TGCGCCAGCAGCCAAGTTCACCAGGGGGCGTTTGGGGCCAACGTCCTGACTTTC.

CDR3 region: CASSPTGTPFPATNEKLFF. The CDR3 nucleotides read TGTGCCAGTAGTCCGACCGGGACACCGTTCCCGGCAACTAATGAAAAACTGTTTTTT. V and J are TRBV19 and TRBJ1-4, with a possible D match to TRBD1 (6 bases). The V end lost 5 bases, the J end lost 0 bases, and 22 bases lay between the germline ends. Germline loops: CDR1 LNHDA, CDR2 SQIVND (reference sequence). This CDR3 contains 19 residues.

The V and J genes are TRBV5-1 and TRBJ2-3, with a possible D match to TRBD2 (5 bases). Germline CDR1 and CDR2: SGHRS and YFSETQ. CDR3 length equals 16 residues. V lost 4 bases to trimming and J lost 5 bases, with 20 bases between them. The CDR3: CASSLFGLTAGDTQYF. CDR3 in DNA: TGCGCCAGCAGCCTATTTGGACTCACGGCGGGAGATACGCAGTATTTT. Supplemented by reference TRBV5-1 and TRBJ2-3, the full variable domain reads KAGVTQTPRYLIKTRGQQVTLSCSPISGHRSVSWYQQTPGQGLQFLFEYFSETQRNKGNFPGRFSGRQFSNSRSEMNVSTLELGDSALYLCASSLFGLTAGDTQYFGPGTRLTVL.

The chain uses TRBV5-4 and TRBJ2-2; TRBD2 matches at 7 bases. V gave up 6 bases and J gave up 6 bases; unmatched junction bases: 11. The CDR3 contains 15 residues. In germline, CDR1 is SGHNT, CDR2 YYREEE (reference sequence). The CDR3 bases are TGTGCCAGCACCACTTGGGGGGGTCGGGCCGGGGAGCTGTTTTTT. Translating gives CASTTWGGRAGELFF. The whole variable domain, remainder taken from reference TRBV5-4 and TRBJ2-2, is ETGVTQSPTHLIKTRGQQVTLRCSSQSGHNTVSWYQQALGQGPQFIFQYYREEENGRGNFPPRFSGLQFPNYSSELNVNALELDDSALYLCASTTWGGRAGELFFGEGSRLTVL.

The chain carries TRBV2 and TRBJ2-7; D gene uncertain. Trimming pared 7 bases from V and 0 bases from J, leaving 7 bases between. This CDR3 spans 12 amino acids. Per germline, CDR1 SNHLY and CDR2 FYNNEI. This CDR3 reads CASKRSSYEQYF. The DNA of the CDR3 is TGTGCCAGCAAAAGGAGCTCCTACGAGCAGTACTTC.

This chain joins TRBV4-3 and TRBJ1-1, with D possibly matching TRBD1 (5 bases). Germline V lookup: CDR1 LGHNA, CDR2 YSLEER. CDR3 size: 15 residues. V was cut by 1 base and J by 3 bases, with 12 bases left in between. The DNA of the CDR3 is TGCGCCAGCAGCCAAGTCTGGGGCCAGGACACTGAAGCTTTCTTT. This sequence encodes CASSQVWGQDTEAFF.

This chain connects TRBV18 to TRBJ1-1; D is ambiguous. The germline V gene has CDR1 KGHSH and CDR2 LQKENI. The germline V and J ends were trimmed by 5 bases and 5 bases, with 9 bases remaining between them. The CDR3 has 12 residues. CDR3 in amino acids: CASSDGETEAFF. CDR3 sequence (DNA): TGTGCCAGCTCAGACGGGGAGACTGAAGCTTTCTTT.

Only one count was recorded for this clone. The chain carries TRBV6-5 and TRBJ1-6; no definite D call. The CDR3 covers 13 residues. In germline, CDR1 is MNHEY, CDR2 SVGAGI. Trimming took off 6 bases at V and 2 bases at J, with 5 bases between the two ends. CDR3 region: CASRSTYNSPLHF. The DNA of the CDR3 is TGTGCCAGCAGATCTACCTATAATTCACCCCTCCACTTT.

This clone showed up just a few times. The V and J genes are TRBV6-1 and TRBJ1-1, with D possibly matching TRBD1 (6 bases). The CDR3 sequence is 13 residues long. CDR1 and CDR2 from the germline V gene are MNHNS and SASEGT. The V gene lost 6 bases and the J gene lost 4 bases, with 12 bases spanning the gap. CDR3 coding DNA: TGTGCCAGCAGCGAACAGGGAACCACTGAAGCTTTCTTT. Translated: CASSEQGTTEAFF.

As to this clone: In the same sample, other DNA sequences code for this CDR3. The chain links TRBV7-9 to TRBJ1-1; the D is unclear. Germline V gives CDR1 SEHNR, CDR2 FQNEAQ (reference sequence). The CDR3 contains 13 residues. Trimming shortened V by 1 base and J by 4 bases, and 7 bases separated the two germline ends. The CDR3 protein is CASSLEEGTEAFF. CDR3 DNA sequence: TGTGCCAGCAGCTTAGAAGAGGGCACTGAAGCTTTCTTT.

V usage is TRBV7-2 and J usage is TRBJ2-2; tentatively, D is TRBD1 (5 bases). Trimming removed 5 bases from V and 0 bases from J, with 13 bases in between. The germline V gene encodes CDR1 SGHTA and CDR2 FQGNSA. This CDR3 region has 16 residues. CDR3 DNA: TGTGCCAGCAGCAGTGAACAGGTTACGAACACCGGGGAGCTGTTTTTT. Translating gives CASSSEQVTNTGELFF.

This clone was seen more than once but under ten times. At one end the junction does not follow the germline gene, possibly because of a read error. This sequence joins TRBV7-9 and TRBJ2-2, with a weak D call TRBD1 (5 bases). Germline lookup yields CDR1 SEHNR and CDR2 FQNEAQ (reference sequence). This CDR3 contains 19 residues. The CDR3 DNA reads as TGTTCCAGCAGCCTATCTTGGACCAGGGTAGGGGCCAACACCGGGGAGCTGTTTTTT. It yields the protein CSSSLSWTRVGANTGELFF.

The CDR3 nucleotides are TGTGCCAGCAGGGAATTAACAGGGGAGATTAATGAAAAACTGTTTTTT. As protein: CASRELTGEINEKLFF. The chain is built from TRBV2 and TRBJ1-4, with 7 bases matching TRBD1. Germline lookup yields CDR1 SNHLY and CDR2 FYNNEI. V was clipped by 6 bases and J by 4 bases; unmatched bases: 11. The CDR3 is 16 amino acids. Full variable domain (outside the CDR3, taken from reference TRBV2 and TRBJ1-4): EPEVTQTPSHQVTQMGQEVILRCVPISNHLYFYWYRQILGQKVEFLVSFYNNEISEKSEIFDDQFSVERPDGSNFTLKIRSTKLEDSAMYFCASRELTGEINEKLFFGSGTQLSVL.

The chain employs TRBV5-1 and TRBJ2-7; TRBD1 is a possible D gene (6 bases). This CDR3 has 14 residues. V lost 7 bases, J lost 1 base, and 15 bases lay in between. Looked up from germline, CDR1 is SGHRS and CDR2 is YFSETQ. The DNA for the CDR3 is TGCGCCAGCGCCGGCGGAACAGGGTCCTACGAGCAGTACTTC. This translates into CASAGGTGSYEQYF.

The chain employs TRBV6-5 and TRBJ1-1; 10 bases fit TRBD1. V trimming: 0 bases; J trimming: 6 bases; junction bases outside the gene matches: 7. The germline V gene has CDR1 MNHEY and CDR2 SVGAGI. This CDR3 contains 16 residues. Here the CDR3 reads CASSYSLPGQGAEAFF. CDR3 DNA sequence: TGTGCCAGCAGTTACTCGCTCCCCGGACAGGGGGCTGAAGCTTTCTTT.

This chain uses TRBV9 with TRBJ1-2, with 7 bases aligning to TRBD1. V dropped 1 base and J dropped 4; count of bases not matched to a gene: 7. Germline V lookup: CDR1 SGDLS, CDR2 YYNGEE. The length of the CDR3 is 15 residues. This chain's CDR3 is CASSVFDRVGYGYTF. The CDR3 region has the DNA TGTGCCAGCAGCGTATTTGACAGGGTGGGCTATGGCTACACCTTC.

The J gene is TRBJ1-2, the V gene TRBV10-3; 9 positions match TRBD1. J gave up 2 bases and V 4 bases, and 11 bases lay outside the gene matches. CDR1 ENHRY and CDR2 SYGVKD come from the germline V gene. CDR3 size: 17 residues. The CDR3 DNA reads TGTGCCATCAGTGTCTATGGGACAGGGAATCCCAACTATGGCTACACCTTC. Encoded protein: CAISVYGTGNPNYGYTF.

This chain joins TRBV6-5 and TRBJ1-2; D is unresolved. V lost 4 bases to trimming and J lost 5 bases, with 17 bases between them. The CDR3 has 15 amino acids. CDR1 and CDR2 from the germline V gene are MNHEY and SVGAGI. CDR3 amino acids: CASSSPFWGEYGYTF. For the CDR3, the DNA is TGTGCCAGCAGTTCACCCTTTTGGGGAGAGTATGGCTACACCTTC.

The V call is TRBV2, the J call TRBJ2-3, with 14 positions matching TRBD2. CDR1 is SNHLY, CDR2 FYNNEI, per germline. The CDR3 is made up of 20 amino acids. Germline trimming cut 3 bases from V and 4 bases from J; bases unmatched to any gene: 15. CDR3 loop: CASSDGIGRLAGGRSDTQYF. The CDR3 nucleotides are TGTGCCAGCAGTGATGGGATAGGTCGACTAGCGGGGGGGCGTTCAGATACGCAGTATTTT.

CDR3 bases: TGTGCCAGAAGCTTGGCGGACAGGGGCCAAGAGACCCAGTACTTC. Amino acids: CARSLADRGQETQYF. V gene TRBV5-3 combines with J gene TRBJ2-5; 9 bases agree with TRBD1. TRBV5-3 is an ORF, and what it does is uncertain. Trimming cost V 0 bases and J 1 base; bases outside gene matches: 1. This CDR3 is built from 15 residues.

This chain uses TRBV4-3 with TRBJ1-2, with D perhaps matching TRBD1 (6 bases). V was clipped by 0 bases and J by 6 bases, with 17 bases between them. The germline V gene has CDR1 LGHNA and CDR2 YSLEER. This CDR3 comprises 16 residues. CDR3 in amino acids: CASSQEGGGRGNGYTF. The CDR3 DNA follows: TGCGCCAGCAGCCAAGAAGGAGGAGGCAGGGGAAATGGCTACACCTTC.

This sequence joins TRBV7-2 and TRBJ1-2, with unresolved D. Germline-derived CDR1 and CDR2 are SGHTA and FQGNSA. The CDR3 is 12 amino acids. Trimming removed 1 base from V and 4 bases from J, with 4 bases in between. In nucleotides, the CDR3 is TGTGCCAGCAGCTTAGGGCTCTATGGCTACACCTTC. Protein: CASSLGLYGYTF.